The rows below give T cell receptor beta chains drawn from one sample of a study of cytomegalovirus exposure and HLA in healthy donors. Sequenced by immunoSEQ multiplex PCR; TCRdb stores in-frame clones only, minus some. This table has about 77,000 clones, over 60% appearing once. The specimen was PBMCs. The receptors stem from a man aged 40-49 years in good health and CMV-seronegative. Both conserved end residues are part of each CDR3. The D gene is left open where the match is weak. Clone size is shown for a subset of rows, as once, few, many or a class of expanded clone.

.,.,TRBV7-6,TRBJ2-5,TGTGCCAGCAGCTTTGACAGGCAGGTCCAGTACTTC,CASSFDRQVQYF
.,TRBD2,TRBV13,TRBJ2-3,TGTGCCAGCAGCTTAAACGGGGGAGGGACAGATACGCAGTATTTT,CASSLNGGGTDTQYF
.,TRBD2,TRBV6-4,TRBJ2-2,TGTGCCAGCAGTGACTTGGCGGGAGGGTTTGTCGGGGAGCTGTTTTTT,CASSDLAGGFVGELFF
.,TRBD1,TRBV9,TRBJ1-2,TGTGCCAGCAGCCCTGGACAGGGCTTAGCTAACTATGGCTACACCTTC,CASSPGQGLANYGYTF
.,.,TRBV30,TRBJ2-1,TGTGCCTGGAGTGTGGCGGCCTCCTACAATGAGCAGTTCTTC,CAWSVAASYNEQFF
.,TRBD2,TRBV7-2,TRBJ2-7,TGTGCCAGCAGCTTTGGACTAGCCTTTAACTCCTACGAGCAGTACTTC,CASSFGLAFNSYEQYF
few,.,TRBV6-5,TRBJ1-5,TGTGCCAGCAGTCCTCGTGGGAGGAATCAGCCCCAGCATTTT,CASSPRGRNQPQHF
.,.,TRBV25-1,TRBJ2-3,TGTGCCAGCACTACCACAGATACGCAGTATTTT,CASTTTDTQYF
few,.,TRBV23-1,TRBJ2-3,TGCGCCAGCAGTCAATCCTTCAGCACCAAAAAAGCGCGTACTAGCACAGATACGCAGTATTTT,CASSQSFSTKKARTSTDTQYF
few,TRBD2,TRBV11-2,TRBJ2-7,TGTGCCAGCAGCTTAGACCCTGGCGGGAGGGTTGCGTACTTC,CASSLDPGGRVAYF
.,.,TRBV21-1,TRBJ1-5,TGTGCCGGGGGGACCCACCGGCAGCCCCAGCATTTT,CAGGTHRQPQHF
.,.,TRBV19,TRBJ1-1,TGTGCCAGTAGGGGGCAGGGGCAAAGTGAAGCTTTCTTT,CASRGQGQSEAFF
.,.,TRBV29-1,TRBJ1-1,TGCAGCGCCCGACAGGCTAACACTGAAGCTTTCTTT,CSARQANTEAFF
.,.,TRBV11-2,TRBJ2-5,TGTGCCAGCAGCTTAGAAAGGAGTAACCAAGAGACCCAGTACTTC,CASSLERSNQETQYF
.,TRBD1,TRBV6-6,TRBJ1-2,TGTGCCAGCCGAGGCCAGGGGGACTATGGCTACACCTTC,CASRGQGDYGYTF
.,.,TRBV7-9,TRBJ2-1,TGTGCCAGCAGCTTTCTACAGGGCACTAGGAATGAGCAGTTCTTC,CASSFLQGTRNEQFF